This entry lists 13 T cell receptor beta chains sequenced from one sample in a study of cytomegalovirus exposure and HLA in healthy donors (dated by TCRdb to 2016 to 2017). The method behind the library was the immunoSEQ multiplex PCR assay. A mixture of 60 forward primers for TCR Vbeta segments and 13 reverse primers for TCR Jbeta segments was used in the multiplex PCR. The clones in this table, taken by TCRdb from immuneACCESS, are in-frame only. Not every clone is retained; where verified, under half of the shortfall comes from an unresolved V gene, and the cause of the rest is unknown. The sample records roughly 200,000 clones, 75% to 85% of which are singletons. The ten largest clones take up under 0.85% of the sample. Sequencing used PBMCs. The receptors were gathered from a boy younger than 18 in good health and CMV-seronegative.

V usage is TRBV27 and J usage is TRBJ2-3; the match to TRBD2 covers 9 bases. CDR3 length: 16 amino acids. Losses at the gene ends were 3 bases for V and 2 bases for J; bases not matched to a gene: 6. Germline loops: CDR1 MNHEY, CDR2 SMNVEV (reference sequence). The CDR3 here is CASSFIAGVPTDTQYF. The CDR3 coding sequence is TGTGCCAGCAGTTTTATAGCGGGAGTGCCCACAGATACGCAGTATTTT.

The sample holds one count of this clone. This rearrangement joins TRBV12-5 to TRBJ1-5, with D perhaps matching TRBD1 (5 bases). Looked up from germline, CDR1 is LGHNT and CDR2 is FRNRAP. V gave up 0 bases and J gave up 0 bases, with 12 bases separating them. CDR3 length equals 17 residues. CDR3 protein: CASGLVRGDYSNQPQHF. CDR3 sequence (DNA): TGTGCTAGTGGTTTGGTACGGGGGGATTATAGCAATCAGCCCCAGCATTTT.

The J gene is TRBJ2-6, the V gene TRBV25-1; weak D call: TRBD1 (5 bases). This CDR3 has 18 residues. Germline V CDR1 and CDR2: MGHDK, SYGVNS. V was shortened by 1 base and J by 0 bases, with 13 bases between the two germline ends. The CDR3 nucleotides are TGTGCCAGCAGTGAATTCACAGGTAGTTCCTCTGGGGCCAACGTCCTGACTTTC. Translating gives CASSEFTGSSSGANVLTF. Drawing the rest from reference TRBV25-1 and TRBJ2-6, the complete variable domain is EADIYQTPRYLVIGTGKKITLECSQTMGHDKMYWYQQDPGMELHLIHYSYGVNSTEKGDLSSESTVSRIRTEHFPLTLESARPSHTSQYLCASSEFTGSSSGANVLTFGAGSRLTVL.

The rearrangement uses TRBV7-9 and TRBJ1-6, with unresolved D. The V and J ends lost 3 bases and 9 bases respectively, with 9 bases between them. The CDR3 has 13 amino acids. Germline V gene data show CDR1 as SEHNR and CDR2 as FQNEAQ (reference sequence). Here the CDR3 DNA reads TGTGCCAGCAGCTTGGAGGACGTTTCACCCCTCCACTTT. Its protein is CASSLEDVSPLHF.

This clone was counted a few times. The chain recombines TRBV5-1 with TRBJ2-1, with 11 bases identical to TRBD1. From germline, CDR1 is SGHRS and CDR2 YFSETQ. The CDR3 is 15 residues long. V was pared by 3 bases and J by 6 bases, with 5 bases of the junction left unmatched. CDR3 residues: CASSSSGQGGNEQFF. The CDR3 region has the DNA TGCGCCAGCAGCTCTTCGGGACAGGGGGGCAATGAGCAGTTCTTC.

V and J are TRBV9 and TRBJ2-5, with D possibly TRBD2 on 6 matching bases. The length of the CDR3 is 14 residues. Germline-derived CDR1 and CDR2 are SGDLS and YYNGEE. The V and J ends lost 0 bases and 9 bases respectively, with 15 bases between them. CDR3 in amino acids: CASSVGRENWAQYF. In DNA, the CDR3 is TGTGCCAGCAGCGTAGGCCGGGAGAATTGGGCCCAGTACTTC.

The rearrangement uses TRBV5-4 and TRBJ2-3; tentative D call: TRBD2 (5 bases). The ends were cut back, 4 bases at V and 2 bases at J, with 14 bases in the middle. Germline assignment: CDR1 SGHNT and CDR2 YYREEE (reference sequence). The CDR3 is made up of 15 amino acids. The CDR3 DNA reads TGTGCCAGCAGCCAACTACGGGGTAACACAGATACGCAGTATTTT. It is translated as CASSQLRGNTDTQYF. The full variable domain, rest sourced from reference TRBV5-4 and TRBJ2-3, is ETGVTQSPTHLIKTRGQQVTLRCSSQSGHNTVSWYQQALGQGPQFIFQYYREEENGRGNFPPRFSGLQFPNYSSELNVNALELDDSALYLCASSQLRGNTDTQYFGPGTRLTVL.

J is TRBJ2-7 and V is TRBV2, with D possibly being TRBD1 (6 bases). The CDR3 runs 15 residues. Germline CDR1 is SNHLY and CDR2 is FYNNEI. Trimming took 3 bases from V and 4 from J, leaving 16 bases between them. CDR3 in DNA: TGTGCCAGCAGTGAGCCGCAGGGGAGCGGATACGAGCAGTACTTC. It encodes CASSEPQGSGYEQYF. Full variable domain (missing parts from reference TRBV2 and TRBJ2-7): EPEVTQTPSHQVTQMGQEVILRCVPISNHLYFYWYRQILGQKVEFLVSFYNNEISEKSEIFDDQFSVERPDGSNFTLKIRSTKLEDSAMYFCASSEPQGSGYEQYFGPGTRLTVT.

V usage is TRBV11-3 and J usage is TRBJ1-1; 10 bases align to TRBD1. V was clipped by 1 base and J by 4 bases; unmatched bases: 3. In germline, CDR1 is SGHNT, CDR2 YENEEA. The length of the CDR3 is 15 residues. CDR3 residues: CASSLARTGGTEAFF. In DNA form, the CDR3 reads TGTGCCAGCAGCTTAGCCCGGACAGGGGGCACTGAAGCTTTCTTT.

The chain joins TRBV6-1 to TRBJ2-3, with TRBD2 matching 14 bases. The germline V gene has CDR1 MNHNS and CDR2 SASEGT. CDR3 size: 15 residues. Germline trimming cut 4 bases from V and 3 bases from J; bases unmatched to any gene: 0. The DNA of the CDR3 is TGTGCCAGCAGTGGACTAGCGGGAGGGACAGATACGCAGTATTTT. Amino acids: CASSGLAGGTDTQYF.

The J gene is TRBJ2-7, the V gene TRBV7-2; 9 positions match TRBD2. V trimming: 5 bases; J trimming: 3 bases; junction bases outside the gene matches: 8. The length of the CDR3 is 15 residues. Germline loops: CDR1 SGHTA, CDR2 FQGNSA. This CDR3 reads CASSQAGTSNYEQYF. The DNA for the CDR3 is TGTGCCAGCAGCCAGGCGGGGACTAGCAACTACGAGCAGTACTTC.

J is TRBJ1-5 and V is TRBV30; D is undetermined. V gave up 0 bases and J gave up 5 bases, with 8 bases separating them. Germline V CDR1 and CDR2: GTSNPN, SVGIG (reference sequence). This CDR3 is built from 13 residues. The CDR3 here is CAWSVEGDQPQHF. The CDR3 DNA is TGTGCCTGGAGTGTGGAGGGAGATCAGCCCCAGCATTTT.

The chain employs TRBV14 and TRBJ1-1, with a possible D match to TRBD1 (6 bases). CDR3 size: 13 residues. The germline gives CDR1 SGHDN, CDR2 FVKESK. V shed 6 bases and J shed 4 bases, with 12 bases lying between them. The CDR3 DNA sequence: TGTGCCAGCAGACGAAAAGGGGGCACTGAAGCTTTCTTT. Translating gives CASRRKGGTEAFF.